These T cell receptor beta chains were read from a single sample in a study of T cell responses to AZD1222 COVID-19 vaccine. Profiled with immunoSEQ multiplex PCR; TCRdb holds only in-frame clones, not every one. The sample holds approximately 190,000 clones, roughly 91% seen once. The source was peripheral blood, collected on day 0 of AZD1222 vaccination. The receptor set was obtained from an adult in good health. The CDR3 runs from the conserved cysteine through the conserved F or W. A D gene is named only where the DNA matches it firmly. Size is stated for part of the rows, as once, few or many counts, or as a class when the clone is expanded.

-	TRBJ1-5	-	TRBV5-1	TGCGCCAGCAGCTTGGACGGACAGATCCTTCAGCCCCAGCATTTT	CASSLDGQILQPQHF
-	TRBJ1-1	-	TRBV28	TGTGCCAGCAGTCCACTCGGGAGCCGCGTAACTGAAGCTTTCTTT	CASSPLGSRVTEAFF
-	TRBJ1-1	-	TRBV7-2	TGTGCCAGCAGCTTATCCAGACAGAATTGGAACACTGAAGCTTTCTTT	CASSLSRQNWNTEAFF
-	TRBJ2-1	-	TRBV21-1	TGTGCCAGCAGCAAAGGCGGGACTAGCGGGCTCTACAATGAGCAGTTCTTC	CASSKGGTSGLYNEQFF
-	TRBJ2-5	once	TRBV7-3	TGTGCCAGCAGCCCCCAAGTCCAAGAGACCCAGTACTTC	CASSPQVQETQYF
TRBD2	TRBJ2-7	-	TRBV3-1/TRBV3-2	TGTGCCACCCAGGGACTAGCGGGGGGAACACCCTCCTACGAGCAGTACTTC	CATQGLAGGTPSYEQYF
TRBD1	TRBJ2-7	-	TRBV27	TGTGCCAGCAGTGTAACAGGGGATCGGTACGAGCAGTACTTC	CASSVTGDRYEQYF
TRBD1	TRBJ1-5	-	TRBV27	TGTGCCAGCAGTATAGGGACAGCGGCCAATCAGCCCCAGCATTTT	CASSIGTAANQPQHF
-	TRBJ2-1	-	TRBV7-3	TGTGCCAGCAGCTTGGGGGAGAGCTCCTACAATGAGCAGTTCTTC	CASSLGESSYNEQFF
-	TRBJ1-1	-	TRBV5-5	TGTGCCAGCAGCTTGATGGGTTGGGCCGGGAACACTGAAGCTTTCTTT	CASSLMGWAGNTEAFF
TRBD1	TRBJ2-2	-	TRBV5-1	TGCGCCAGCAGCAAGGGACAGGCATCGTCCGGGGAGCTGTTTTTT	CASSKGQASSGELFF
-	TRBJ2-1	-	TRBV19	TGTGCCAGTAGTCCTACAGTCAACTCCTACAATGAGCAGTTCTTC	CASSPTVNSYNEQFF
TRBD2	TRBJ2-7	-	TRBV7-8	TGTGCCAGCAGCCATTCCGGGACTAGCGGCGTCTCCTACGAGCAGTACTTC	CASSHSGTSGVSYEQYF
TRBD2	TRBJ2-1	-	TRBV5-4	TGTGCCAGCAATACGAGAGCGGGGGGGAGATACAATGAGCAGTTCTTC	CASNTRAGGRYNEQFF
-	TRBJ1-1	-	TRBV5-8	TGTGCCAGCAGCTTGAACAGGGATCGAACTTTCTTT	CASSLNRDRTFF
-	TRBJ2-7	-	TRBV20-1	TGCAGTGCTAGTGGAGGGGCAGGGTCGAGGTACGAGCAGTACTTC	CSASGGAGSRYEQYF
TRBD2	TRBJ2-3	-	TRBV6-6	TGTGCCAGCAGCAGGACAGCGGGGGGGGGCACAGATACGCAGTATTTT	CASSRTAGGGTDTQYF
TRBD1	TRBJ1-2	-	TRBV5-1	TGCGCCAGCAGCGCCGACAGGGCAGCTAACTATGGCTACACCTTC	CASSADRAANYGYTF
-	TRBJ2-7	-	TRBV28	TGTGCCAGCAGTTTAAATTCGGGGGTCCTCCTTTACGAGCAGTACTTC	CASSLNSGVLLYEQYF
-	TRBJ2-7	-	TRBV5-1	TGCGCCAGCAGCTTGCGTTGGGAGGATAGGCACTACGAGCAGTACTTC	CASSLRWEDRHYEQYF
-	TRBJ1-1	few	TRBV25-1	TGTGCCAGCAGGCCCCCCTTTGGCCTGGCTGAAGCTTTCTTT	CASRPPFGLAEAFF
-	TRBJ1-5	once	TRBV7-9	TGTGCCAGCAGCTTAACCCATCAGCCCCAGCATTTT	CASSLTHQPQHF
-	TRBJ2-7	-	TRBV28	TGTGCCAGCAGTTTAATTGGCCGCTCCTACGAGCAGTACTTC	CASSLIGRSYEQYF
-	TRBJ1-2	once	TRBV19	TGTGCCAGTACCATCCAGGGAATAGTCGGCTACACCTTC	CASTIQGIVGYTF
TRBD1	TRBJ1-1	-	TRBV27	TGTGCCAGCAGTTTGGCAGGGGGCTTCACTGAAGCTTTCTTT	CASSLAGGFTEAFF
TRBD2	TRBJ2-7	-	TRBV5-1	TGCGCCAGCAGCTTGCCGACTAGCGGGAACTACGAGCAGTACTTC	CASSLPTSGNYEQYF
TRBD2	TRBJ2-3	-	TRBV7-2	TGTGCCAGCAGCTTTCGTGGTGGCGGGGGGGCCCCCACAGATACGCAGTATTTT	CASSFRGGGGAPTDTQYF
TRBD1	TRBJ2-1	-	TRBV11-2	TGTGCCAGCAGCGGACAGGGCAGGGCCAATGAGCAGTTCTTC	CASSGQGRANEQFF
-	TRBJ2-4	-	TRBV27	TGTGCCAGCAGTTTCTCCGCGGACAGTATAGCCAAAAACATTCAGTACTTC	CASSFSADSIAKNIQYF
-	TRBJ2-5	-	TRBV6-2/TRBV6-3	TGTGCCAGCAGTTGGGGGTTTCAAGAGACCCAGTACTTC	CASSWGFQETQYF
-	TRBJ1-2	once	TRBV7-9	TGTGCCAGATCAAGGGTAGGGCCTTCACATGGCTACACCTTC	CARSRVGPSHGYTF
TRBD1	TRBJ1-3	-	TRBV2	TGTGCCAGCAGAACAGGGGGGTCTGGAAACACCATATATTTT	CASRTGGSGNTIYF
-	TRBJ1-2	once	TRBV6-5	TGTGCCAGCAGCGTGAACTATGGCTACACCTTC	CASSVNYGYTF
-	TRBJ1-5	once	TRBV2	TGTGCCAGCAGTGAACGGCACTACGCCGACGGCCAGCCCCAGCATTTT	CASSERHYADGQPQHF
TRBD1	TRBJ1-2	-	TRBV7-8	TGTGCCAGCAGCTTAGGAACAGGGGGCCTATTATATGGCTACACCTTC	CASSLGTGGLLYGYTF
TRBD1	TRBJ1-4	-	TRBV6-5	TGTGCCAGCGGAAAGACAGGGGTTAATGAAAAACTGTTTTTT	CASGKTGVNEKLFF
-	TRBJ2-5	-	TRBV27	TGTGCCAGCAGTTATGGGGCGGGGGAGACCCAGTACTTC	CASSYGAGETQYF
-	TRBJ1-4	-	TRBV14	TGTGCCAGCAGCCAAGTTTCGGCTTCCCGAAATGAAAAACTGTTTTTT	CASSQVSASRNEKLFF
TRBD1	TRBJ2-7	-	TRBV29-1	TGCAGCGTGACTGGACAGGGGAGTGACGAGCAGTACTTC	CSVTGQGSDEQYF